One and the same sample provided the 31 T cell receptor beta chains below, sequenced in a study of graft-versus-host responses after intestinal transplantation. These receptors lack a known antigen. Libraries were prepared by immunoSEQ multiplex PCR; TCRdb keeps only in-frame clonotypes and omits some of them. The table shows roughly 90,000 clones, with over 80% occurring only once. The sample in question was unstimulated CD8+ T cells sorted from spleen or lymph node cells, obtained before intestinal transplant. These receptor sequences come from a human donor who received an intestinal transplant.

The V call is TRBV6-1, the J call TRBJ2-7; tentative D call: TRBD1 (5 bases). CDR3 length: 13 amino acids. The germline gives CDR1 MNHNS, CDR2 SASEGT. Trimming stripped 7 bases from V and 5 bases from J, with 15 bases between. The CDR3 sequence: CASTAGPLNEQYF. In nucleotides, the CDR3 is TGTGCCAGCACGGCAGGGCCTTTAAACGAGCAGTACTTC.

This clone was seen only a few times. Here the CDR3 DNA reads TGCGCCAGCAGTGAGTCTGGTTTTATGGGGGGCTCCTACGAGCAGTACTTC. Translating gives CASSESGFMGGSYEQYF. The genes are TRBV10-2 and TRBJ2-7, with D maybe TRBD2 (6 bases). Germline CDR1 is WSHSY and CDR2 is SAAADI. The CDR3 length is 17 residues. Trimming removed 0 bases from V and 0 bases from J, with 15 bases in between.

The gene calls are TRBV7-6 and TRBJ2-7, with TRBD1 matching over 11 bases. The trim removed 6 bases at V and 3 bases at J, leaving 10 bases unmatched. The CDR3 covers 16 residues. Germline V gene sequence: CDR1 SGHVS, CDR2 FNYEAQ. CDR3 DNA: TGTGCCAGCAGGTTGTCCCCGGGACAGGGGGGCTACGAGCAGTACTTC. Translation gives CASRLSPGQGGYEQYF. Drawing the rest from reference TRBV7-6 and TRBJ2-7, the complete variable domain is GAGVSQSPRYKVTKRGQDVALRCDPISGHVSLYWYRQALGQGPEFLTYFNYEAQQDKSGLPNDRFSAERPEGSISTLTIQRTEQRDSAMYRCASRLSPGQGGYEQYFGPGTRLTVT.

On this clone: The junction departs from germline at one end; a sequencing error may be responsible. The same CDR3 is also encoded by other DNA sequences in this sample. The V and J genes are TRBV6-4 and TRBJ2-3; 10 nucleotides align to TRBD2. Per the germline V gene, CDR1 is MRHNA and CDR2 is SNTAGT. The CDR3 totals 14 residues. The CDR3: CASSGSGGADTQYF. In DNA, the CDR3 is TGTGCCAGTAGTGGCAGCGGGGGGGCAGATACGCAGTATTTT.

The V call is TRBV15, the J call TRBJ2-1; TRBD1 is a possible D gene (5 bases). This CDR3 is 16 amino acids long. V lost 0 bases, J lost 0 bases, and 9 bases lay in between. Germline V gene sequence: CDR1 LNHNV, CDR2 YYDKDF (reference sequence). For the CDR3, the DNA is TGTGCCACCAGCAGAGACAGGGTCGACTCCTACAATGAGCAGTTCTTC. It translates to CATSRDRVDSYNEQFF.

CDR3 DNA sequence: TGTGCCAGCACCACCGGGTCCCTCAAAAACATTCAGTACTTC. It yields the protein CASTTGSLKNIQYF. The chain couples TRBV28 to TRBJ2-4; D remains unclear. From germline, CDR1 is MDHEN and CDR2 SYDVKM. The CDR3 runs 14 residues. V was shortened by 7 bases and J by 3 bases, with 13 bases between the two germline ends.

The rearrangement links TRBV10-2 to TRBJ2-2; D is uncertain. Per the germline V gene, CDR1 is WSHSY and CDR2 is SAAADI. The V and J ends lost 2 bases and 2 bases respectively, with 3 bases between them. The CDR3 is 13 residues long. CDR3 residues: CASSEVNTGELFF. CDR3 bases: TGCGCCAGCAGTGAGGTCAACACCGGGGAGCTGTTTTTT.

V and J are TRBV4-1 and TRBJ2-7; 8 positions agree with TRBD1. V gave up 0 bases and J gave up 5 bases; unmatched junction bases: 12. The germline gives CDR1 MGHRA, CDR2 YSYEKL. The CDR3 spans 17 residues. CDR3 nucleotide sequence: TGCGCCAGCAGCCAAGATAATGGGGGCAGGGGGCTCGACGAGCAGTACTTC. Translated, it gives CASSQDNGGRGLDEQYF.

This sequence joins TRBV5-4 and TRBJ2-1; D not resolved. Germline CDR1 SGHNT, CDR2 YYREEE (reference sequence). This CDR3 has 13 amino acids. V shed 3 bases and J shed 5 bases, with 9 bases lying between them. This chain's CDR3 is CASSWGGHNEQFF. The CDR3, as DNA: TGTGCCAGCAGCTGGGGTGGGCACAATGAGCAGTTCTTC.

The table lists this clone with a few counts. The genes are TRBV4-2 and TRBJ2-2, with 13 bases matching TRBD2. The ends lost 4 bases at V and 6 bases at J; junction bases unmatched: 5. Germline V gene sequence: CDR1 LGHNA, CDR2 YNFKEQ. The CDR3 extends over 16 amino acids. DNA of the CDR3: TGTGCCAGCAGCCCGGCTACTAGCGGGGGGGCCGGGGAGCTGTTTTTT. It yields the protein CASSPATSGGAGELFF.

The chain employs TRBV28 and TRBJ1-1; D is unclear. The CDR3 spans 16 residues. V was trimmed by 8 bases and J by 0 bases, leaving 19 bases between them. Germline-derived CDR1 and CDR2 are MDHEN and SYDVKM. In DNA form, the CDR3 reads TGTGCCAGCTCCTTTTTTGGTGCCGGCATGAACACTGAAGCTTTCTTT. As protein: CASSFFGAGMNTEAFF.

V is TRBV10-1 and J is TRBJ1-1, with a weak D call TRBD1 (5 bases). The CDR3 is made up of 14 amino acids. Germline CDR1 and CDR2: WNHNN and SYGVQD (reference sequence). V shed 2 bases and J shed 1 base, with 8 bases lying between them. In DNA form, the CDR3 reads TGCGCCAGCAGTGAGACAACAGGGAACACTGAAGCTTTCTTT. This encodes CASSETTGNTEAFF.

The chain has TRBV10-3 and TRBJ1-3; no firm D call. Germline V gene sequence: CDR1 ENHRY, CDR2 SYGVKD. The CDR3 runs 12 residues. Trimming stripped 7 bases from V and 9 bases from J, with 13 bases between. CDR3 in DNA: TGTGCCATCAAACCGGTTGAAGGCACCATATATTTT. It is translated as CAIKPVEGTIYF.

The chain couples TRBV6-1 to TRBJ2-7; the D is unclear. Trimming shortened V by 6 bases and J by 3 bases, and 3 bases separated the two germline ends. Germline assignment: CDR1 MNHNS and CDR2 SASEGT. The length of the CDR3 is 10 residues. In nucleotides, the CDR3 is TGTGCCAGCAGAGACTACGAGCAGTACTTC. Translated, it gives CASRDYEQYF.

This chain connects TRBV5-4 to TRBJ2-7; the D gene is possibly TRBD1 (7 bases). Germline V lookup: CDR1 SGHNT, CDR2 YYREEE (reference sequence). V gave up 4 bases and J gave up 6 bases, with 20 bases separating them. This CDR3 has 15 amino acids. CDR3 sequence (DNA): TGTGCCAGCAGCCGTACAGGGGAGGAATCTGGCGAGCAGTACTTC. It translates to CASSRTGEESGEQYF.

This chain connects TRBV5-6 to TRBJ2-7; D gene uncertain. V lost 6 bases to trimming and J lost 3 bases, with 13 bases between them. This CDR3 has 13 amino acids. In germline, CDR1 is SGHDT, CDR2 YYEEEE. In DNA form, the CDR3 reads TGTGCCAGCACCCTTGGCAACCGCTACGAGCAGTACTTC. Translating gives CASTLGNRYEQYF.

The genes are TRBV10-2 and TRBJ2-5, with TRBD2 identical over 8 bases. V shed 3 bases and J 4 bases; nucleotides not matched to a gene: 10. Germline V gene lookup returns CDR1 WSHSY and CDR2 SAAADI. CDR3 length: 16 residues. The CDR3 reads CASSEKRLAGRETQYF. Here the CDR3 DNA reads TGCGCCAGCAGTGAAAAAAGGTTAGCGGGGCGAGAGACCCAGTACTTC.

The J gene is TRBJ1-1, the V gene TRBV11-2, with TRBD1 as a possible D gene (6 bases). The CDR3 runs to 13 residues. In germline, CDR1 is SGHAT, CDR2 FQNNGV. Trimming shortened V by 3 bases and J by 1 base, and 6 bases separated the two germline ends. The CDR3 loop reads CASSLTGNTEAFF. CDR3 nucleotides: TGTGCCAGCAGCTTGACAGGGAACACTGAAGCTTTCTTT. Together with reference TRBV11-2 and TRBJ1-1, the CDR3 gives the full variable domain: EAGVAQSPRYKIIEKRQSVAFWCNPISGHATLYWYQQILGQGPKLLIQFQNNGVVDDSQLPKDRFSAERLKGVDSTLKIQPAKLEDSAVYLCASSLTGNTEAFFGQGTRLTVV.

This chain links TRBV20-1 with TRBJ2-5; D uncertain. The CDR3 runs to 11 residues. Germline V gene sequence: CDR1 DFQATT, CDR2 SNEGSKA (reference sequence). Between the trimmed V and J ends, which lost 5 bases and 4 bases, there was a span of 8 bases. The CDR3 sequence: CSALAGETQYF. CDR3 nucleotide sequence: TGCAGTGCTCTGGCTGGAGAGACCCAGTACTTC.

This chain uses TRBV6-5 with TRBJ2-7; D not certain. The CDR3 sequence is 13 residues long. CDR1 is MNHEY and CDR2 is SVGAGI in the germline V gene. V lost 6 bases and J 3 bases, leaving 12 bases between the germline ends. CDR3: CASSPGADYEQYF. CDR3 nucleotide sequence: TGTGCCAGCAGCCCCGGTGCCGACTACGAGCAGTACTTC.

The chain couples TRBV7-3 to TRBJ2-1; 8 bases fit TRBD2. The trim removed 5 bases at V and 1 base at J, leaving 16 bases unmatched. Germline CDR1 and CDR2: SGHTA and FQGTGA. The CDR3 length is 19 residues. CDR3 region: CASSADGAGAGVSYNEQFF. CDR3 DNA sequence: TGTGCCAGCAGCGCAGACGGGGCTGGAGCGGGAGTTTCCTACAATGAGCAGTTCTTC.

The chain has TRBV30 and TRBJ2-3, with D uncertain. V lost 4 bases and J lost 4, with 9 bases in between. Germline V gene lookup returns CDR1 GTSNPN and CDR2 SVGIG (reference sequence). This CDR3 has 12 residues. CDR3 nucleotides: TGTGCCTGGAACATCGGGTCAGATACGCAGTATTTT. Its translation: CAWNIGSDTQYF.

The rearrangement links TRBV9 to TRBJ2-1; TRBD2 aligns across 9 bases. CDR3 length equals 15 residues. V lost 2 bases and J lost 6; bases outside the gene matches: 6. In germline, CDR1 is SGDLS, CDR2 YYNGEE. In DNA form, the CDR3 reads TGTGCCAGCAGCGTTAGCGGGAGAGACGGCAATGAGCAGTTCTTC. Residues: CASSVSGRDGNEQFF.

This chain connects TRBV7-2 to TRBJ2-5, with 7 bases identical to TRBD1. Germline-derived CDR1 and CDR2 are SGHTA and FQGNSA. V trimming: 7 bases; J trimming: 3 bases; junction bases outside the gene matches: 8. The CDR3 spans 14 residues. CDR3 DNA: TGTGCCAGCATCCATCCCGGACAGGAAGAGACCCAGTACTTC. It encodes CASIHPGQEETQYF.

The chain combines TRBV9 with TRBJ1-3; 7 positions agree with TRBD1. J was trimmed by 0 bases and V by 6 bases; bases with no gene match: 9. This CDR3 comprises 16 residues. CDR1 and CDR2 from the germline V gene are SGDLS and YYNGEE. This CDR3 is CASNGRGLISGNTIYF. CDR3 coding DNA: TGTGCCAGCAACGGAAGGGGGCTGATCTCTGGAAACACCATATATTTT.

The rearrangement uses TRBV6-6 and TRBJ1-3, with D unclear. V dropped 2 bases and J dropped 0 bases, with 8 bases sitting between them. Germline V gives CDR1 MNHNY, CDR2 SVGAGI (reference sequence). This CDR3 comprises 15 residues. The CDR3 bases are TGTGCCAGCAGTTACCCCCTCGCCTCTGGAAACACCATATATTTT. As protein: CASSYPLASGNTIYF.

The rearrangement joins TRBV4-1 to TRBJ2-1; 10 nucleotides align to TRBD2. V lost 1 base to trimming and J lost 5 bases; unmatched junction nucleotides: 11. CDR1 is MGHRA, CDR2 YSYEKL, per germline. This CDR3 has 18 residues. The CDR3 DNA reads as TGCGCCAGCAGCCAAGCTCCCCCTCTAGCGGGGGACGACAATGAGCAGTTCTTC. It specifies CASSQAPPLAGDDNEQFF.

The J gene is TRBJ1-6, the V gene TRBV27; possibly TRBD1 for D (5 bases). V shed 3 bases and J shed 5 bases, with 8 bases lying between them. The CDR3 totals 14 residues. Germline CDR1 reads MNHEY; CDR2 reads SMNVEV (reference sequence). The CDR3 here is CASSFWGNNSPLHF. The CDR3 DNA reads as TGTGCCAGCAGTTTTTGGGGGAATAATTCACCCCTCCACTTT.

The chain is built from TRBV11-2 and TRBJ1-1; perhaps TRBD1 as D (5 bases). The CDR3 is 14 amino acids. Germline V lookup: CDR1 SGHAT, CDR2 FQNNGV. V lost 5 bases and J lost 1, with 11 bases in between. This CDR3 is CASSDWTPNTEAFF. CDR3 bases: TGTGCCAGCAGCGACTGGACACCGAACACTGAAGCTTTCTTT.

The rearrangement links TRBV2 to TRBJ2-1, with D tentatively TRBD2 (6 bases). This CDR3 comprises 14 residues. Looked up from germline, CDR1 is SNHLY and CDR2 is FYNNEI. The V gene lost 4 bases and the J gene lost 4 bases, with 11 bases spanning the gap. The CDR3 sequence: CASSGGTGYNEQFF. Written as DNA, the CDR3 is TGTGCCAGCAGTGGCGGGACCGGATACAATGAGCAGTTCTTC. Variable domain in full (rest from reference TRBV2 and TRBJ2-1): EPEVTQTPSHQVTQMGQEVILRCVPISNHLYFYWYRQILGQKVEFLVSFYNNEISEKSEIFDDQFSVERPDGSNFTLKIRSTKLEDSAMYFCASSGGTGYNEQFFGPGTRLTVL.

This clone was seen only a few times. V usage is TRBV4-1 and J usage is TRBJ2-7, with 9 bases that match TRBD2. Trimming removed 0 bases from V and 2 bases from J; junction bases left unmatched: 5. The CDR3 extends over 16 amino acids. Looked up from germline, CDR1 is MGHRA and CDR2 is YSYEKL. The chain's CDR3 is CASSQDLGLATYEQYF. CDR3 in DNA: TGCGCCAGCAGCCAAGATTTGGGACTAGCTACCTACGAGCAGTACTTC.